These 4 T cell receptor beta chains were sequenced from one sample in a study of T cells of healthy individuals listed by TCRdb under 2018. The method was 5' RACE. The run used an Illumina MiSeq. The public sequencing data were trimmed at Q25 with fastp and processed into clonotypes with MiXCR by TCRdb, which kept only in-frame beta chains. Entries are consolidated by CDR3 protein sequence, retaining the most common genes and DNA. The sample profile shows 50,000 to 55,000 distinct CDR3 sequences; approximately 15% of them were found once. The leading ten clones occupy 15% to 20% of the sample. These receptors were obtained from a human donor in good health.

This clonotype was recorded many times. The V gene is TRBV6-6, the J gene TRBJ2-1; no definite D call. V lost 2 bases to trimming and J lost 3 bases, with 2 bases between them. This CDR3 is 12 amino acids long. Germline-derived CDR1 and CDR2 are MNHNY and SVGAGI (reference sequence). CDR3: CASSYDYNEQFF. The DNA for the CDR3 is TGTGCCAGCAGTTACGACTACAATGAGCAGTTCTTC.

This clonotype was recorded many times. This chain links TRBV4-3 with TRBJ2-7; a weak D match, TRBD2 (6 bases). CDR3 length equals 13 residues. Germline V CDR1 and CDR2: LGHNA, YSLEER. V was clipped by 0 bases and J by 6 bases, with 9 bases between them. The CDR3 loop is CASSQDGDSEQYF. The CDR3 DNA reads TGCGCCAGCAGCCAAGACGGGGACTCCGAGCAGTACTTC.

This clonotype came up a few times. This chain uses TRBV7-2 with TRBJ2-4; D unclear. Germline lookup yields CDR1 SGHTA and CDR2 FQGNSA. V dropped 1 base and J dropped 1 base, with 8 bases sitting between them. The CDR3 is 15 residues long. In DNA form, the CDR3 reads TGTGCCAGCAGCTTAGAAGTATCGGCCAAAAACATTCAGTACTTC. Translating gives CASSLEVSAKNIQYF.

This clonotype showed up many times. The rearrangement links TRBV5-6 to TRBJ2-1; TRBD2 agrees at 8 bases. This CDR3 is 18 amino acids long. J was trimmed by 3 bases and V by 3 bases; bases with no gene match: 14. The germline gives CDR1 SGHDT, CDR2 YYEEEE. Written as DNA, the CDR3 is TGTGCCAGCAGCTCCCCTTTTGGTGGAGCGGGGGTCTACAATGAGCAGTTCTTC. This encodes CASSSPFGGAGVYNEQFF.